Here is one T cell receptor (beta chain) with its context. Antigen unknown. These data come from a study of radiation and T cells in renal cell carcinoma. General study results and limits: In blood, top tumor clones expanded by 2 weeks, shrinking by 4.

Time point noted: blood 4 weeks post-SBRT, at nephrectomy. Stated treatment: 15 Gy SBRT to primary tumor, nephrectomy 4 weeks later. Serial blood draws occurred at baseline and 2 and 4 weeks post-SBRT. The patient's renal cell carcinoma had clear cell pathology. Assay used: immunoSEQ multiplex PCR; TCRdb lists only in-frame clones, some missing. In the table there are approximately 150,000 clones, 75% to 90% of which are singletons. V shed 7 bases and J 9 bases; nucleotides not matched to a gene: 8. The CDR3 has 13 residues. Germline assignment: CDR1 LNHDA and CDR2 SQIVND (reference sequence). The material was blood, obtained from a patient whose treatment included radiotherapy and nephrectomy. The clonotype was recovered from a woman in her fifties or sixties with renal cell carcinoma. The chain joins TRBV19 to TRBJ2-1, with TRBD1 matching 8 bases. DNA for the CDR3: TGTGCCAGTACTTTGGACAGGGTCGCTGAGCAGTTCTTC. As protein: CASTLDRVAEQFF.